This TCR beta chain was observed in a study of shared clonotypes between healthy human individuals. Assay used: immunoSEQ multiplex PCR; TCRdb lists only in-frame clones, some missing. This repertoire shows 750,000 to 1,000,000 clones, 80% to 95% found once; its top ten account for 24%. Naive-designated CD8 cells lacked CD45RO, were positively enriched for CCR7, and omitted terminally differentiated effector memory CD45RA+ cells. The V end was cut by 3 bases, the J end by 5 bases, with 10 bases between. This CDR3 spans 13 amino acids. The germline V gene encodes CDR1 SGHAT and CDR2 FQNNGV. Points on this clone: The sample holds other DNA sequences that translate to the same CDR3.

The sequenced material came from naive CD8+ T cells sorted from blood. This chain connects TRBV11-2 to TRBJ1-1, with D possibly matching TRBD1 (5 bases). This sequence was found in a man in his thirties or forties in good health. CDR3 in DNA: TGTGCCAGCAGCTTGGGGGAAGGGACTGAAGCTTTCTTT. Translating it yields CASSLGEGTEAFF.